These T cell receptor beta chains were read from a single sample in a study of PD-L1 blockade in urothelial cancer. Clones were read by immunoSEQ multiplex PCR, and TCRdb kept only the in-frame ones, dropping some. The sample holds about 41,000 clones, 82% seen once. Sample: PBMCs, taken around atezolizumab (anti-PD-L1) treatment. All receptors come from a man aged 55 to 69 with urothelial cancer. Both conserved end residues are part of each CDR3. The D gene is left open where the match is weak. Size is stated for part of the rows, as once, few or many counts, or as a class when the clone is expanded.

size	length	D	V	J	DNA	CDR3
-	15	TRBD2	TRBV2	TRBJ2-7	TGTGCCAGCAGGATAACTAGCGGCCTTCCCTACGAGCAGTACTTC	CASRITSGLPYEQYF
-	15	-	TRBV14	TRBJ2-6	TGTGCCAGCAGCCAAAGGGAGGCTGGGGCCAACGTCCTGACTTTC	CASSQREAGANVLTF
-	13	-	TRBV29-1	TRBJ1-6	TGCAGCGTTGCGACAGGCGATAATTCACCCCTCCACTTT	CSVATGDNSPLHF
-	14	TRBD1	TRBV19	TRBJ2-2	TGTGCCAGTAGTTTCGGACAGGGGACCGGGGAGCTGTTTTTT	CASSFGQGTGELFF
once	15	-	TRBV7-2	TRBJ1-2	TGTGCCAGTCGCGCGGCAGGGAGGTTTATCTATGGCTACACCTTC	CASRAAGRFIYGYTF
-	15	TRBD1	TRBV9	TRBJ1-4	TGTGCCAGCAGCGCGGGGGACAGGGGTTTCGAAAAACTGTTTTTT	CASSAGDRGFEKLFF
-	14	TRBD1	TRBV5-1	TRBJ1-1	TGCGCCAGCAGCCGGACAGGGTTGAACACTGAAGCTTTCTTT	CASSRTGLNTEAFF
once	13	-	TRBV6-5	TRBJ1-4	TGTGCCAGCAGCCGAGCAACTAATGAAAAACTGTTTTTT	CASSRATNEKLFF
-	15	TRBD1	TRBV7-8	TRBJ1-5	TGTGCCAGCAGCCCTACAGGGGTTAGCAATCAGCCCCAGCATTTT	CASSPTGVSNQPQHF
-	16	TRBD2	TRBV28	TRBJ2-1	TGTGCCAGCACTAGCGGGGGGGCGAGCTCCTACAATGAGCAGTTCTTC	CASTSGGASSYNEQFF
-	12	-	TRBV7-7	TRBJ2-2	TGTGCTAGCAGCTCCAACTCCGGGGAGCTGTTTTTT	CASSSNSGELFF
-	15	-	TRBV9	TRBJ2-5	TGTGCCAGCAGCATTGAGACAGGCCCCGGAGAGACCCAGTACTTC	CASSIETGPGETQYF
-	15	-	TRBV6-1	TRBJ2-3	TGTGCCAGCAGTGAACAGGGGGGTTACACAGATACGCAGTATTTT	CASSEQGGYTDTQYF
-	15	TRBD1	TRBV13	TRBJ1-1	TGTGCCAGCAGCTCCAAATGGACAGGGAACACTGAAGCTTTCTTT	CASSSKWTGNTEAFF
-	14	TRBD1	TRBV4-1	TRBJ2-7	TGCGCCAGCAGTGACAGGGCGAGCTCCTACGAGCAGTACTTC	CASSDRASSYEQYF
-	15	-	TRBV21-1	TRBJ2-1	TGTGCCAGCAGCAAATCCCGGACAGGGTACAATGAGCAGTTCTTC	CASSKSRTGYNEQFF
once	15	-	TRBV2	TRBJ2-7	TGTGCCAGCAGTGTATCCAGCGGGTACTCCTACGAGCAGTACTTC	CASSVSSGYSYEQYF
-	13	TRBD1	TRBV6-1	TRBJ2-5	TGTGCCAGCTTAGGACAGGGGTTGGAGACCCAGTACTTC	CASLGQGLETQYF
-	15	-	TRBV7-2	TRBJ2-3	TGTGCCAGCAGCCTCTCCTGGGACTCTCGGGATACGCAGTATTTT	CASSLSWDSRDTQYF
-	14	TRBD1	TRBV19	TRBJ1-5	TGTGCCAGTAGACCAGACAGGGCCGATCAGCCCCAGCATTTT	CASRPDRADQPQHF
few	13	-	TRBV19	TRBJ1-6	TGTGCCAGTAGTACCAGAGGAAATTCACCCCTCCACTTT	CASSTRGNSPLHF
-	16	TRBD1	TRBV28	TRBJ1-4	TGTGCCAGACCGGGACAGGGGGTAAAATGTAATGAAAAACTGTTTTTT	CARPGQGVKCNEKLFF
-	14	-	TRBV5-1	TRBJ1-2	TGCGCCAGCAGCCCCCTTTCAGGGGACTATGGCTACACCTTC	CASSPLSGDYGYTF
-	18	-	TRBV28	TRBJ1-2	TGTGCCAGCAAACCGGCAGGGGCATCCGCTAGCCCTAACTATGGCTACACCTTC	CASKPAGASASPNYGYTF
-	15	TRBD1	TRBV9	TRBJ1-5	TGTGCCAGCAGCATGGGACAGGATTCGCGGCAGCCCCAGCATTTT	CASSMGQDSRQPQHF
-	12	TRBD1	TRBV19	TRBJ2-7	TGTGCCAGTAGCCACCGGGACAGGGAGCAGTACTTC	CASSHRDREQYF
-	14	TRBD1	TRBV5-1	TRBJ2-7	TGCGCCAGCAGCTTGGGGACAGGGTATTACGAGCAGTACTTC	CASSLGTGYYEQYF
few	14	-	TRBV7-2	TRBJ1-1	TGTGCCAGCAGCTTAGACAGGGTGAACACTGAAGCTTTCTTT	CASSLDRVNTEAFF
-	16	TRBD2	TRBV5-1	TRBJ2-2	TGCGCCAGCAGTTTACTAGCGGGGGCCGACACCGGGGAGCTGTTTTTT	CASSLLAGADTGELFF
few	14	-	TRBV7-9	TRBJ1-1	TGTGCCAGCAGCTTAGTGAGTCAGGGCACTGAAGCTTTCTTT	CASSLVSQGTEAFF
-	15	-	TRBV6-5	TRBJ1-2	TGTGCCAGCAGTTACAAGCCGGGGGGGAGTTATGGCTACACCTTC	CASSYKPGGSYGYTF
-	14	-	TRBV27	TRBJ1-5	TGTGCCAGCAGTTTGATAGGGGATAATCAGCCCCAGCATTTT	CASSLIGDNQPQHF
-	14	-	TRBV10-1	TRBJ2-7	TGCGCCAGCAGTGAGTCGGGCAGTGAGCACGAGCAGTACTTC	CASSESGSEHEQYF
-	15	-	TRBV19	TRBJ2-1	TGTGCCAGTAGTATAGTGGAGAGCTCCTACAATGAGCAGTTCTTC	CASSIVESSYNEQFF
-	17	TRBD1	TRBV7-6	TRBJ2-1	TGTGCCAGCAGCCCAGACCTAGAACAGGGGACCCATAATGAGCAGTTCTTC	CASSPDLEQGTHNEQFF
few	19	TRBD2	TRBV2	TRBJ2-2	TGTGCCAGCAGTGCTCGGCTAGCGGGGGGGCCTGCGAACACCGGGGAGCTGTTTTTT	CASSARLAGGPANTGELFF
-	18	TRBD2	TRBV4-2	TRBJ2-2	TGTGCCAGCAGCCAAGATACTAGCGGGGGACTTAACACCGGGGAGCTGTTTTTT	CASSQDTSGGLNTGELFF